This is a list of T cell receptor beta chains from one sample in a study of blood T cell repertoires in COVID-19. The protocol was immunoSEQ multiplex PCR, while the TCRdb copy is restricted to in-frame clones and leaves out a portion. The table includes about 250,000 clones, around 83% detected once. Sequencing input: peripheral blood. The receptor set was obtained from an elderly man with acute or convalescent COVID-19. Each CDR3 is given with its conserved first and last residue.

CDR3	V	J
CASSFGGNYGYTF	TRBV5-6	TRBJ1-2
CASSTPGGAGTEAFF	TRBV6-5	TRBJ1-1
CASRKTGAGTGELFF	TRBV6-5	TRBJ2-2
CASSPRTSGVFESFF	TRBV5-1	TRBJ2-1
CASSDLSGGVETQYF	TRBV2	TRBJ2-5
CAISEFSSYEQFF	TRBV10-3	TRBJ2-1
CASSHSDEEYF	TRBV3-1/TRBV3-2	TRBJ2-7
CASSTTSGNTEAFF	TRBV9	TRBJ1-1
CAISARRREETQYF	TRBV10-3	TRBJ2-5
CASSPPPIADTQYF	TRBV11-2	TRBJ2-3
CASSLASDTQYF	TRBV5-8	TRBJ2-3
CAWSGGRTDTQYF	TRBV30	TRBJ2-3
CASRRGGGQETQYF	TRBV19	TRBJ2-5
CASSLVLTGELFF	TRBV12-3/TRBV12-4	TRBJ2-2
CASSSRTGGNTDTQYF	TRBV9	TRBJ2-3
CASSRARAGILWEQYF	TRBV7-8	TRBJ2-7
CASSLDSASGIEQYF	TRBV5-1	TRBJ2-7
CASRGENTGELFF	TRBV11-2	TRBJ2-2
CASSPPGGTEAFF	TRBV18	TRBJ1-1
CASSAPGQTSYEQYF	TRBV5-6	TRBJ2-7
CAISDFSGSGDEQFF	TRBV10-3	TRBJ2-1
CASKQQTSINEQFF	TRBV4-1	TRBJ2-1
CASSYPQGEAFF	TRBV6-6	TRBJ1-1
CASSQGQGRRTNEKLFF	TRBV7-9	TRBJ1-4
CASSPTVGASANTGELFF	TRBV3-1/TRBV3-2	TRBJ2-2
CASSLRGGTGGETQYF	TRBV3-1/TRBV3-2	TRBJ2-5
CASGTGAASNQPQHF	TRBV28	TRBJ1-5
CASSNRRQGGSYEQYF	TRBV5-1	TRBJ2-7
CASSLIGEQFF	TRBV7-6	TRBJ2-1
CASSVEGGRAYEQYF	TRBV9	TRBJ2-7
CASSEATGDPYEQYF	TRBV6-1	TRBJ2-7
CASSRDRGETQYF	TRBV18	TRBJ2-5
CASSLSSGRATYEQYF	TRBV5-4	TRBJ2-7
CATRLTGTDTQYF	TRBV24-1	TRBJ2-3
CASSIPIATYNEQFF	TRBV11-2	TRBJ2-1
CASSQGSTGVVSDGYTF	TRBV3-1/TRBV3-2	TRBJ1-2
CASSERGGDNRGYTF	TRBV6-1	TRBJ1-2
CASSEGRRGKHGYTF	TRBV19	TRBJ1-2
CASNLGGLERRETQYF	TRBV9	TRBJ2-5
CASSPDRGAGYTF	TRBV7-9	TRBJ1-2
CATSGGQAPNQPQHF	TRBV15	TRBJ1-5
CSVDQGVDEQYF	TRBV29-1	TRBJ2-7
CASRQGTGGGGNQPQHF	TRBV5-1	TRBJ1-5
CASSLGQTSSGNTIYF	TRBV6-2/TRBV6-3	TRBJ1-3
CAIKGERYEQYF	TRBV10-3	TRBJ2-7
CASSLGPRGLNTEAFF	TRBV5-5	TRBJ1-1
CASSQREGFNEQFF	TRBV6-5	TRBJ2-1
CASSDPPRVETQYF	TRBV25-1	TRBJ2-5